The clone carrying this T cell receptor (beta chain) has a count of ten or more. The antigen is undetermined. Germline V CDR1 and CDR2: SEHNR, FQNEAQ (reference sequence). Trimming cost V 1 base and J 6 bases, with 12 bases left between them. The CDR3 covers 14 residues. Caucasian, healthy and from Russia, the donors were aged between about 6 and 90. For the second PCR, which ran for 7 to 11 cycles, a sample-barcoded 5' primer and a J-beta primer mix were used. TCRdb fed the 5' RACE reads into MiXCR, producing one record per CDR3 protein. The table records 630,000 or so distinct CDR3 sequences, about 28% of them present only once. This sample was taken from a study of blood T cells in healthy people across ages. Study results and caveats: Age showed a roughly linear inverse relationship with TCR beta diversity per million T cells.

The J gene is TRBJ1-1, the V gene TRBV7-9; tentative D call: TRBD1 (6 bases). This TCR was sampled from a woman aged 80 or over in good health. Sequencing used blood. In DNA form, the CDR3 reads TGTGCCAGCAGCTTAGGCAGGGGAGTTGCTGAAGCTTTCTTT. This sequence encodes CASSLGRGVAEAFF.